This T cell receptor (beta chain) stems from a study of cytomegalovirus exposure and HLA in healthy donors. Whole-study findings and limits: A later analysis by the authors found several of the most significant clusters apparently linked to common viral pathogens. The investigators catalogued 150 or so TCR beta chains as cytomegalovirus-associated. Earlier analysis looked at TCR beta V segments, and most were productive about 87% or about 30% of the time.

Turning to this clone: As yet, its antigen is unknown.

With 60 Vbeta and 13 Jbeta primers, the PCR was carried out. This table comes from immunoSEQ multiplex PCR, and its TCRdb copy is limited to in-frame clones, with some not included. Of about 130,000 clones in the sample, 65% to 80% are singletons; the top ten hold around 1.8%. Between the trimmed V and J ends, which lost 4 bases and 5 bases, there was a span of 17 bases. Germline assignment: CDR1 MNHEY and CDR2 SMNVEV (reference sequence). The CDR3 spans 16 residues. What was sequenced was PBMCs. This receptor was obtained from a woman between 35 and 50 years old in good health and CMV-seronegative. The rearrangement uses TRBV27 and TRBJ2-2, with D perhaps matching TRBD1 (6 bases). The CDR3 loop reads CASSSVLGGRTGELFF. The CDR3 bases are TGTGCCAGCAGTTCGGTTTTAGGGGGAAGGACCGGGGAGCTGTTTTTT.